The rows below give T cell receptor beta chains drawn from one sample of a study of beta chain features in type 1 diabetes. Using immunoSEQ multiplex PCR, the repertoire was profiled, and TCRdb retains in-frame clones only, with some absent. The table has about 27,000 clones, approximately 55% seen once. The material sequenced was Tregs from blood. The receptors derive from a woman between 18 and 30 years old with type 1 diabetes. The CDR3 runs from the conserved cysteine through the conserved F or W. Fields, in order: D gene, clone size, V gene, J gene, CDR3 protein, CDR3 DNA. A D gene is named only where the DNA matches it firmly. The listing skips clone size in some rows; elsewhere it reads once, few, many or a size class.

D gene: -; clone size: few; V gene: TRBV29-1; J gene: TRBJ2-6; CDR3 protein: CSVPAGLSSGANVLTF; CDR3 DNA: TGCAGCGTTCCCGCAGGCCTCAGCTCTGGGGCCAACGTCCTGACTTTC
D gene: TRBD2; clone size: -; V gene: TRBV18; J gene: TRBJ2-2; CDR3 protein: CASSPLAGVTGELFF; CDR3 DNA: TGTGCCAGCTCACCGCTGGCGGGAGTTACCGGGGAGCTGTTTTTT
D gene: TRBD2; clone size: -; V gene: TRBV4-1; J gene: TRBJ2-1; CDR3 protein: CASSPQASGSYNEQFF; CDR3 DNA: TGCGCCAGCAGCCCCCAAGCTAGCGGCTCCTACAATGAGCAGTTCTTC
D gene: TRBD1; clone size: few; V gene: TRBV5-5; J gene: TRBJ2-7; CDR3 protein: CASSDRVYSYEQYF; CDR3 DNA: TGTGCCAGCAGCGACAGGGTTTACTCCTACGAGCAGTACTTC
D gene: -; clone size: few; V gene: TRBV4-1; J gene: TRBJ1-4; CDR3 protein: CASSQVHAIRANEKLFF; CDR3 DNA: TGCGCCAGCAGCCAAGTGCACGCGATCCGCGCCAATGAAAAACTGTTTTTT
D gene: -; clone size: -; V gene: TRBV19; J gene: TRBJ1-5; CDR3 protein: CASSIGANRNQPQHF; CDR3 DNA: TGTGCCAGTAGTATAGGGGCGAACCGCAATCAGCCCCAGCATTTT
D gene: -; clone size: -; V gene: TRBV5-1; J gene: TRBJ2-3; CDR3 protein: CASSLAAADTQYF; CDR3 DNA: TGCGCCAGCAGCTTGGCGGCGGCAGATACGCAGTATTTT
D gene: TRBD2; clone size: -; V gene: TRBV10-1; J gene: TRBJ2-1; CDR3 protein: CASSESMGTGLAGLDEQFF; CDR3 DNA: TGCGCCAGCAGTGAGTCGATGGGAACCGGACTAGCTGGTCTGGATGAGCAGTTCTTC
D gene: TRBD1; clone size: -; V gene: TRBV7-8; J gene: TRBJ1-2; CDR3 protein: CASSPRQGGNYGYTF; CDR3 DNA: TGTGCCAGCAGCCCTAGACAGGGGGGAAACTATGGCTACACCTTC
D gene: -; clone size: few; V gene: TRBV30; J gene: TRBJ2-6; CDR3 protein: CAWTPFGQLGSGANVLTF; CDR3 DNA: TGTGCCTGGACGCCCTTTGGACAGCTAGGCTCTGGGGCCAACGTCCTGACTTTC
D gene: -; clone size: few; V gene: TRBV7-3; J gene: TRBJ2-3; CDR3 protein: CASSFLSTDTQYF; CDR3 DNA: TGTGCCAGCAGCTTCTTGAGCACAGATACGCAGTATTTT
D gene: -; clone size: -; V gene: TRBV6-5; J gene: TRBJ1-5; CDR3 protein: CASSLDRNNNQPQHF; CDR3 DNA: TGTGCCAGCAGTCTCGACAGGAACAACAATCAGCCCCAGCATTTT
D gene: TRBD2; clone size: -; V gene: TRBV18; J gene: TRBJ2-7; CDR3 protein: CASSPDGTSGRSRYEQYF; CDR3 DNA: TGTGCCAGCTCACCAGACGGGACTAGCGGGAGATCGCGGTACGAGCAGTACTTC
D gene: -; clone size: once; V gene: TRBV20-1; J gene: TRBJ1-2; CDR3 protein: CSARDGYTF; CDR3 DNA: TGCAGTGCCAGGGATGGCTACACCTTC
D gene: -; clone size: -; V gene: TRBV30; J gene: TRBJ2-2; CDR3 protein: CAWSARNTGELFF; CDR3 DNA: TGTGCCTGGAGTGCGAGGAACACCGGGGAGCTGTTTTTT
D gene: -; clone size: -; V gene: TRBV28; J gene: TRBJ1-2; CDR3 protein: CASSSRRQHYGYTF; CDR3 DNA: TGTGCCAGCAGTTCCAGAAGACAGCACTATGGCTACACCTTC
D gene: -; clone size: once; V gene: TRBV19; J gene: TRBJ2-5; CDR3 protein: CASSYGAGLRETQYF; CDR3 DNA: TGTGCCAGTAGTTATGGCGCGGGACTCCGAGAGACCCAGTACTTC
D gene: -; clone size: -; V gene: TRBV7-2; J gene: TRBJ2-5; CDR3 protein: CASSLVPGRQETQYF; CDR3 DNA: TGTGCCAGCAGCTTAGTTCCAGGGCGCCAAGAGACCCAGTACTTC
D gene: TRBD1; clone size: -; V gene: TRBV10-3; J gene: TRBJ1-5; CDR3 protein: CAISESWGQGKYQPQHF; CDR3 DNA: TGTGCCATCAGTGAGTCATGGGGACAGGGGAAGTATCAGCCCCAGCATTTT
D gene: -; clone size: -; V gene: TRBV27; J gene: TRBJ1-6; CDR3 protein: CASSFGDSPLHF; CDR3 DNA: TGTGCCAGCAGTTTCGGGGATTCACCCCTCCACTTT
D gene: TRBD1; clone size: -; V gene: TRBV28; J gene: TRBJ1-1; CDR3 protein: CASSHTGTVLNTEAFF; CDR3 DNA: TGTGCCAGCAGCCACACCGGGACAGTCTTGAACACTGAAGCTTTCTTT
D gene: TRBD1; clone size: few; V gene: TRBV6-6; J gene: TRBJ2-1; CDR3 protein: CASSSQGAYNEQFF; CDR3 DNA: TGTGCCAGCAGTTCGCAGGGGGCCTACAATGAGCAGTTCTTC
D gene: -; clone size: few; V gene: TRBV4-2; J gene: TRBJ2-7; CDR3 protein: CASRVTEQYF; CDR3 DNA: TGTGCCAGCAGGGTGACAGAGCAGTACTTC
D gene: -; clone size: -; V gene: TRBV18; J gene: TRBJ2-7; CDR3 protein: CASSPSGGLFYEQYF; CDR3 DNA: TGTGCCAGCTCACCATCCGGCGGCCTCTTCTACGAGCAGTACTTC
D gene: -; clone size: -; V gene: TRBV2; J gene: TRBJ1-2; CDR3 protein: CASSERGNYGYTF; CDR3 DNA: TGTGCCAGCAGTGAACGGGGTAACTATGGCTACACCTTC
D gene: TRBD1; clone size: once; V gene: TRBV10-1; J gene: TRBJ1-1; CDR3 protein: CASSPGTGADTEAFF; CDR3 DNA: TGCGCCAGCAGCCCCGGGACAGGGGCCGACACTGAAGCTTTCTTT
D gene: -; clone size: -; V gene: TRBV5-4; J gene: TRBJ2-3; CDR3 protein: CASSSEGLSTDTQYF; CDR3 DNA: TGTGCCAGCAGCTCGGAGGGACTTAGCACAGATACGCAGTATTTT
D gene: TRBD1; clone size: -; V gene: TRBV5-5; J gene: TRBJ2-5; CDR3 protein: CASSPGTGGLETQYF; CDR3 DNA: TGTGCCAGCAGCCCCGGGACAGGGGGCTTAGAGACCCAGTACTTC
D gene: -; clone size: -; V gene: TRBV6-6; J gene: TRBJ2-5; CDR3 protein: CASGPQETQYF; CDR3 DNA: TGTGCCAGCGGGCCACAAGAGACCCAGTACTTC
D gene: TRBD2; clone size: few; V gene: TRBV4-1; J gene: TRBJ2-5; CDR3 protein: CASSQRGLAGGETQYF; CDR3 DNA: TGCGCCAGCAGCCAAAGGGGATTAGCGGGAGGAGAGACCCAGTACTTC
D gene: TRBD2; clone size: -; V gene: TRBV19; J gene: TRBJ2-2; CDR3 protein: CASSTLAGSAGELFF; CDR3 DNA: TGTGCCAGTAGTACGCTAGCGGGATCTGCCGGGGAGCTGTTTTTT
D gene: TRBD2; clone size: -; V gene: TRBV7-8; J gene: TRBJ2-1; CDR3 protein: CASSQASGTYNEQFF; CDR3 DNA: TGTGCCAGCAGCCAGGCTAGCGGAACCTACAATGAGCAGTTCTTC
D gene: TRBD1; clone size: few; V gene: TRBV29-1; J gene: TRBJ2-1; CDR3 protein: CSGTGTGVYNEQFF; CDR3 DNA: TGCAGCGGAACCGGGACAGGGGTTTACAATGAGCAGTTCTTC
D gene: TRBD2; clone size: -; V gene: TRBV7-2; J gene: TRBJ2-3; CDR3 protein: CASSLVAGGLDTQYF; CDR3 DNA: TGTGCCAGCAGCTTAGTAGCGGGAGGGCTAGATACGCAGTATTTT
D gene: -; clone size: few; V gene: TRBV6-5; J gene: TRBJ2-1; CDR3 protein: CASSPTSSYNEQFF; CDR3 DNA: TGTGCCAGCAGTCCGACAAGCTCCTACAATGAGCAGTTCTTC
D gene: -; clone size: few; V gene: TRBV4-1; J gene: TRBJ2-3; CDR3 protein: CASRRGQIRTDTQYF; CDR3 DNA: TGCGCCAGCAGACGTGGACAGATCCGCACAGATACGCAGTATTTT
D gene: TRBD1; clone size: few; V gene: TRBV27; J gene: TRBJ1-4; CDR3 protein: CASSGIGQGIGATNEKLFF; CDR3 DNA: TGTGCCAGCAGTGGAATCGGACAGGGAATAGGAGCAACTAATGAAAAACTGTTTTTT
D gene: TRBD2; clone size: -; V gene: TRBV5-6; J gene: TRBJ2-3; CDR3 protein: CASSWGGGPSDTQYF; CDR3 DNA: TGTGCCAGCAGCTGGGGGGGAGGGCCCTCAGATACGCAGTATTTT
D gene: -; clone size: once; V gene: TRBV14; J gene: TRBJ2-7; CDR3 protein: CASSQAATYEQYF; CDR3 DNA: TGTGCCAGCAGCCAAGCAGCGACCTACGAGCAGTACTTC
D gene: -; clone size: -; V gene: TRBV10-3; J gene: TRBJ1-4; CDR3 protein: CAISDSGHTNEKLFF; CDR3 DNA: TGTGCCATCAGTGACAGTGGACACACTAATGAAAAACTGTTTTTT
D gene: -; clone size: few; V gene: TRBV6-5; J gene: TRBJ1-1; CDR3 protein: CASTKNGNTEAFF; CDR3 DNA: TGTGCCAGCACCAAGAACGGGAACACTGAAGCTTTCTTT
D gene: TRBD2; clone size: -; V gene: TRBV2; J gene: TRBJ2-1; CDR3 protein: CATPTSGSYNEQFF; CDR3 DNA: TGTGCCACACCGACTAGCGGTTCCTACAATGAGCAGTTCTTC
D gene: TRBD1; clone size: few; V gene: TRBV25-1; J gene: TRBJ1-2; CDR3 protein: CASTSATGQGSKNGYTF; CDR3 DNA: TGTGCCAGCACCTCCGCTACAGGACAGGGGTCGAAGAATGGCTACACCTTC
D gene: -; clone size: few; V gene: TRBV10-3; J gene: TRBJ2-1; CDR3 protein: CAISEMRGLNEQFF; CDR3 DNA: TGTGCCATCAGTGAGATGCGCGGGCTCAATGAGCAGTTCTTC
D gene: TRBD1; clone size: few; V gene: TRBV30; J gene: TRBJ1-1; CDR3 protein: CAWSAGTGGWGTEAFF; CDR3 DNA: TGTGCCTGGAGTGCCGGGACAGGGGGATGGGGCACTGAAGCTTTCTTT
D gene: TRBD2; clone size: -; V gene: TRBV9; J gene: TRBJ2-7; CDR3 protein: CASSSTIGTINEQYF; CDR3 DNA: TGTGCCAGCAGCTCCACGATCGGGACTATTAACGAGCAGTACTTC